The source of this T cell receptor (beta chain) is a study of blood T cells in healthy people across ages. Whole-study results and caveats: CMV infection status of these donors was not known. Correlation between TCR beta diversity and naive T cell percentage was strong.

The authors ran a second PCR of about 6 to 11 cycles using a sample-barcoded 5' primer and a J-beta primer mix. Using its own MiXCR run on the 5' RACE reads, TCRdb lists one record per CDR3 protein. The sample holds around 1,800,000 distinct CDR3 sequences, 35% to 50% seen once. Each of the donors had around 10 milliliters of peripheral blood drawn into EDTA-treated Vacutainer tubes. Each sample used at least 7 million PBMCs. To note about this clonotype: Its antigen is currently unknown.

The CDR3 totals 14 residues. CDR1 and CDR2 from the germline V gene are SEHNR and FQNEAQ (reference sequence). Trimming took 5 bases from V and 7 from J; bases not matched to a gene: 8. The chain carries TRBV7-9 and TRBJ1-2, with TRBD1 identical over 9 bases. The sequencing input was blood. This sequence was found in a human donor in good health. The CDR3 nucleotides read TGTGCCAGCAGCAGAGAAGGGACAGGGCTTGGCTACACCTTC. Its translation is CASSREGTGLGYTF.